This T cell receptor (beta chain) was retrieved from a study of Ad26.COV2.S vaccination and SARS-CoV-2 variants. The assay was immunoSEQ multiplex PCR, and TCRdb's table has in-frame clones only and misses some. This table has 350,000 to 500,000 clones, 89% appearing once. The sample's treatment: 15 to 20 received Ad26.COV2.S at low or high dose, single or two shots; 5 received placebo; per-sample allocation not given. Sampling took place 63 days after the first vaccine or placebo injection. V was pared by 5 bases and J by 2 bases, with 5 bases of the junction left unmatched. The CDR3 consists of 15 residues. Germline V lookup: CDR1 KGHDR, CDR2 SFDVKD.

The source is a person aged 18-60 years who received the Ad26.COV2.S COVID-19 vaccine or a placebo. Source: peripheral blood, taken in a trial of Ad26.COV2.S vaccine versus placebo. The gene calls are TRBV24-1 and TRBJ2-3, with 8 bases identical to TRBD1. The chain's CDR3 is CATSGGQGFTDTQYF. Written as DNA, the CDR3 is TGTGCCACCAGTGGTGGACAGGGATTCACAGATACGCAGTATTTT.